This T cell receptor beta chain emerged from a study of PD-1 blockade in classical Hodgkin lymphoma. About the study: Once every 2 weeks, patients received intravenous nivolumab at 3 mg/kg.

Germline CDR1 and CDR2: LNHNV and YYDKDF (reference sequence). The CDR3 loop spans 14 amino acids. V lost 1 base and J 5 bases, leaving 11 bases between the germline ends. Clones were read by immunoSEQ multiplex PCR, and TCRdb kept only the in-frame ones, dropping some. The sample lists 39,000 or so clones, 86% occurring once. The study, taken as a whole, reports: CD4+ TCR diversity rose significantly by C4D1, and CD8+ TCR diversity did not. Complete responders had baseline diversity similar to newly diagnosed patients. Before treatment, TCR diversity in newly diagnosed patients was reportedly lower than in healthy donors.

Every single patient, without exception, relapsed after autologous stem cell transplantation, and brentuximab vedotin exposure varied. As concerns this clone: No antigen is known for it.

The receptor comes from a human donor with classical Hodgkin lymphoma. The sample was peripheral blood mononuclear cells (PBMCs), taken before the second cycle of nivolumab. The rearrangement links TRBV15 to TRBJ1-1; D gene uncertain. The CDR3 sequence: CATSRVRRGTEAFF. The CDR3, as DNA: TGTGCCACCAGCAGAGTCAGGAGAGGTACTGAAGCTTTCTTT.